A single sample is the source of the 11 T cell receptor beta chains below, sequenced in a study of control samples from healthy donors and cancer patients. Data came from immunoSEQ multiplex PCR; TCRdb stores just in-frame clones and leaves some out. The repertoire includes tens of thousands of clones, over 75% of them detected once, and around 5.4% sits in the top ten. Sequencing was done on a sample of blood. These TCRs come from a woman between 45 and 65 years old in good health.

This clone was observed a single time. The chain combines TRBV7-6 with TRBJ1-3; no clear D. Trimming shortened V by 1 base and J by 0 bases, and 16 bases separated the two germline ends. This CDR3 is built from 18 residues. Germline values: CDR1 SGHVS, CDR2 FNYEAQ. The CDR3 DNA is TGTGCCAGCAGCTTAGGAGCGGGAATTTATAACTCTGGAAACACCATATATTTT. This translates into CASSLGAGIYNSGNTIYF.

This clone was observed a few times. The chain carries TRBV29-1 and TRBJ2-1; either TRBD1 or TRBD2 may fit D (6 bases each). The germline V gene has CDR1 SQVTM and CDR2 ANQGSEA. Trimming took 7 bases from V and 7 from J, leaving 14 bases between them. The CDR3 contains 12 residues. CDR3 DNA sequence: TGCAGCGGTATCCAGGGGACTAATGAGCAGTTCTTC. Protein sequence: CSGIQGTNEQFF.

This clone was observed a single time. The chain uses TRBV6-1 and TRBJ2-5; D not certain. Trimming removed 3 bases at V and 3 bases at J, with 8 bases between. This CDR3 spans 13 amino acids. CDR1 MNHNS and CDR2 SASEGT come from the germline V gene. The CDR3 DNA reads TGTGCCAGCAGTGACAGTTACAAAGAGACCCAGTACTTC. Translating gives CASSDSYKETQYF.

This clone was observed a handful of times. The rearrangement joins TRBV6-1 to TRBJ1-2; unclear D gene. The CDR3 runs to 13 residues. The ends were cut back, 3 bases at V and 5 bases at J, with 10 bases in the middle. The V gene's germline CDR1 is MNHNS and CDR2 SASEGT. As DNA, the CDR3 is TGTGCCAGCAGTGATTGGTCGGAATATGGCTACACCTTC. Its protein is CASSDWSEYGYTF.

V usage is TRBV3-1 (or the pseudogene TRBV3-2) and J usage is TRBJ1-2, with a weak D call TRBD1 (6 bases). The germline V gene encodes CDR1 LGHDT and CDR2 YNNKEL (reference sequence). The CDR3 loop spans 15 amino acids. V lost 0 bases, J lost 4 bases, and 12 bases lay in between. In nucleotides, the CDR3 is TGTGCCAGCAGCCAAGAAGTCCAGGGGCCCTATGGCTACACCTTC. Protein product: CASSQEVQGPYGYTF.

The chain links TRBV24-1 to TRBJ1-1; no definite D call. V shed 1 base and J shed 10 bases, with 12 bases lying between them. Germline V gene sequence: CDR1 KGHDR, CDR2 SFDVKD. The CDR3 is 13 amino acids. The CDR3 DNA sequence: TGTGCCACCAGTGATTTTAATGAGTTCCGAGCTTTCTTT. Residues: CATSDFNEFRAFF.

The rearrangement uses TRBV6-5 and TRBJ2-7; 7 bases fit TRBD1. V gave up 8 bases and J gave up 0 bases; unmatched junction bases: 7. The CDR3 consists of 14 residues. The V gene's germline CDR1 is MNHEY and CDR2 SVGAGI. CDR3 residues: CASYRDRPSYEQYF. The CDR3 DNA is TGTGCCAGCTATAGGGACAGACCCTCCTACGAGCAGTACTTC.

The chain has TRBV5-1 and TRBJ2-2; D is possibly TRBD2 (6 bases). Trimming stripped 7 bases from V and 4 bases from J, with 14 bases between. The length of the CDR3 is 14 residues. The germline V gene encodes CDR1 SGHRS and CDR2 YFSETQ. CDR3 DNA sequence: TGCGCCAGCCGGGACTTCGGGGGCACCGGGGAGCTGTTTTTT. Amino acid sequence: CASRDFGGTGELFF.

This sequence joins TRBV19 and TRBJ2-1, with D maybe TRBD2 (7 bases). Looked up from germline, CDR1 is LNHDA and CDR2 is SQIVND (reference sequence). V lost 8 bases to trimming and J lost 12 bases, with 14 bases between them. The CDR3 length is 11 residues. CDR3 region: CASGRGDLQFF. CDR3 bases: TGTGCCAGTGGGAGGGGGGACCTGCAGTTCTTC.

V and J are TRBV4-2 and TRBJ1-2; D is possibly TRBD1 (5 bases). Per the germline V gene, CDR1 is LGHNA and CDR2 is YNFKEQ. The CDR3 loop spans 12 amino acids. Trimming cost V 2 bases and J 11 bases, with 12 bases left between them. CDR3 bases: TGTGCCAGCAGCCAACCCTCAGACAGTTACACCTTC. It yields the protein CASSQPSDSYTF.

CDR3 sequence reads: CASRSEGNTEAFF. The CDR3 region has the DNA TGTGCCAGCAGAAGCGAGGGGAACACTGAAGCTTTCTTT. The chain has TRBV12-3 or TRBV12-4 and TRBJ1-1; D remains ambiguous. This CDR3 is 13 amino acids long. V was clipped by 6 bases and J by 1 base, with 9 bases between them.